A single sample is the source of the 21 T cell receptor beta chains below, sequenced in a study of CD8 T cells in Susac syndrome. Reverse transcription used roughly 0.45 to 1 ug RNA and random hexamers. Via MiXCR, TCRdb re-called the immunoSEQ multiplex PCR reads, giving one row per CDR3 protein. The sample contains 120,000 or so distinct CDR3 sequences, around 94% of which appear only once. Sequenced: CD4+ T cells from PBMCs. The receptors originated from a human donor with multiple sclerosis.

This chain uses TRBV7-2 with TRBJ1-5; D is possibly TRBD1 (5 bases). Germline CDR1 SGHTA, CDR2 FQGNSA. Trimming stripped 5 bases from V and 7 bases from J, with 15 bases between. CDR3 length: 14 amino acids. As DNA, the CDR3 is TGTGCCAGCAGCACCCAAGGGGAGGGGCAGCCCCAGCATTTT. Translating it yields CASSTQGEGQPQHF.

The chain has TRBV7-2 and TRBJ2-7; perhaps TRBD2 as D (5 bases). V was trimmed by 4 bases and J by 7 bases, leaving 14 bases between them. From germline, CDR1 is SGHTA and CDR2 FQGNSA. The CDR3 runs to 13 residues. CDR3 region: CASSSRTLSEQYF. The CDR3 DNA reads as TGTGCCAGCAGCTCCCGGACTCTTTCAGAGCAGTACTTC.

This rearrangement joins TRBV5-4 to TRBJ2-7; TRBD1 aligns across 7 bases. Trimming cost V 2 bases and J 5 bases; bases outside gene matches: 4. The germline V gene has CDR1 SGHNT and CDR2 YYREEE (reference sequence). This CDR3 region has 13 residues. CDR3 loop: CASSFDRADEQYF. The CDR3 DNA reads TGTGCCAGCAGCTTTGACAGGGCCGACGAGCAGTACTTC.

The chain employs TRBV5-4 and TRBJ1-1, with D possibly being TRBD1 (5 bases). With 1 base removed from V and 11 bases from J, the gap between germline ends came to 18 bases. Looked up from germline, CDR1 is SGHNT and CDR2 is YYREEE (reference sequence). The CDR3 contains 14 residues. CDR3 amino acids: CASSLRLGTVAAFF. Written as DNA, the CDR3 is TGTGCCAGCAGCTTGAGGCTTGGGACGGTTGCTGCTTTCTTT.

This rearrangement joins TRBV24-1 to TRBJ2-5; TRBD1 aligns across 7 bases. This CDR3 is built from 15 residues. J lost 3 bases, V lost 5 bases, and 8 bases had no gene match. The germline gives CDR1 KGHDR, CDR2 SFDVKD. The CDR3 DNA reads TGTGCCACCAGTGCCGGGACAGCTTCCAAAGAGACCCAGTACTTC. Amino acids: CATSAGTASKETQYF.

The chain joins TRBV14 to TRBJ2-6, with D unclear. CDR3 length: 15 amino acids. Germline assignment: CDR1 SGHDN and CDR2 FVKESK. Trimming took 4 bases from V and 0 from J, leaving 7 bases between them. The CDR3 region is CASSPPDSGANVLTF. The CDR3 nucleotides are TGTGCCAGCAGCCCGCCGGACTCTGGGGCCAACGTCCTGACTTTC.

CDR3 nucleotide sequence: TGTGCCAGCAGCCGGGGGGGACAGCTCTCCTACGAGCAGTACTTC. It yields the protein CASSRGGQLSYEQYF. The V call is TRBV7-9, the J call TRBJ2-7; D is possibly TRBD2 (8 bases). Per the germline V gene, CDR1 is SEHNR and CDR2 is FQNEAQ (reference sequence). This CDR3 contains 15 residues. V was pared by 5 bases and J by 0 bases, with 14 bases between.

The chain links TRBV6-2 or TRBV6-3 to TRBJ2-7; TRBD2 aligns across 8 bases. The CDR3 is 15 amino acids. V dropped 2 bases and J dropped 6; count of bases not matched to a gene: 9. Per the germline V gene, CDR1 is MNHEY and CDR2 is SVGEGT. CDR3 in amino acids: CASSYAGTRYSEQYF. The CDR3 bases are TGTGCCAGCAGTTACGCCGGGACTAGGTATTCCGAGCAGTACTTC.

The chain carries TRBV5-1 and TRBJ1-1; no clear D. The CDR3 runs to 15 residues. The germline V gene has CDR1 SGHRS and CDR2 YFSETQ. V was shortened by 4 bases and J by 1 base, with 14 bases between the two germline ends. CDR3 in DNA: TGCGCCAGCAGCCTAAGACCGGGTGAGAACACTGAAGCTTTCTTT. Translating gives CASSLRPGENTEAFF.

The chain uses TRBV6-1 and TRBJ2-7; D remains unclear. The V end was cut by 2 bases, the J end by 1 base, with 9 bases between. CDR3 length: 14 amino acids. Germline CDR1 reads MNHNS; CDR2 reads SASEGT. The CDR3: CASSERTESYEQYF. DNA of the CDR3: TGTGCCAGCAGTGAAAGGACGGAATCCTACGAGCAGTACTTC.

This rearrangement joins TRBV5-1 to TRBJ2-2; D uncertain. The CDR3 sequence is 12 residues long. Germline loops: CDR1 SGHRS, CDR2 YFSETQ. V lost 5 bases and J lost 5, with 7 bases in between. The CDR3 sequence: CASRKGTGELFF. The CDR3 DNA follows: TGCGCCAGCAGAAAAGGGACCGGGGAGCTGTTTTTT.

This chain links TRBV30 with TRBJ1-6; perhaps TRBD1 as D (6 bases). V was trimmed by 4 bases and J by 5 bases, leaving 15 bases between them. There are 15 residues in the CDR3. The germline CDR1 and CDR2 sequences are GTSNPN and SVGIG (reference sequence). The CDR3 loop is CAWKKSGTNNSPLHF. CDR3 nucleotides: TGTGCCTGGAAGAAATCCGGGACAAATAATTCACCCCTCCACTTT.

The chain joins TRBV5-4 to TRBJ2-2, with D perhaps assigned TRBD1 or TRBD2 (5 bases each). V lost 6 bases and J 5 bases, leaving 23 bases between the germline ends. There are 17 residues in the CDR3. The germline gives CDR1 SGHNT, CDR2 YYREEE (reference sequence). The CDR3 spells CASIRRDRGSWTGELFF. DNA of the CDR3: TGTGCCAGCATCCGTCGGGACCGAGGTAGTTGGACCGGGGAGCTGTTTTTT.

This chain uses TRBV6-5 with TRBJ1-2; TRBD1 is a possible D gene (5 bases). Trimming took off 2 bases at V and 6 bases at J, with 10 bases between the two ends. In germline, CDR1 is MNHEY, CDR2 SVGAGI. This CDR3 spans 13 amino acids. CDR3 nucleotide sequence: TGTGCCAGCAGTTACGGGGGGATTGATGGCTACACCTTC. This gives the protein CASSYGGIDGYTF.

This sequence joins TRBV5-4 and TRBJ2-1; 10 nucleotides align to TRBD2. The CDR3 consists of 15 residues. Germline assignment: CDR1 SGHNT and CDR2 YYREEE (reference sequence). With 3 bases clipped from V and 4 bases from J, the junction kept 4 bases outside the gene matches. CDR3 sequence reads: CASSSLAGVYNEQFF. Here the CDR3 DNA reads TGTGCCAGCAGCTCTCTAGCGGGAGTATACAATGAGCAGTTCTTC.

For the CDR3, the DNA is TGTGCCAGCAGCCAAGAAGCGGGGGGGGCGAACTATGGCTACACCTTC. It specifies CASSQEAGGANYGYTF. The V gene is TRBV3-1, the J gene TRBJ1-2; TRBD1 might be the D (6 bases). CDR3 length: 16 residues. Per the germline V gene, CDR1 is LGHDT and CDR2 is YNNKEL (reference sequence). V lost 0 bases, J lost 2 bases, and 13 bases lay in between.

V usage is TRBV6-1 and J usage is TRBJ1-1; 8 bases map to TRBD1. This CDR3 comprises 13 residues. After removal of 6 bases from V and 1 base from J, the junction contained 1 base not matched to a gene. Germline V gene lookup returns CDR1 MNHNS and CDR2 SASEGT. The CDR3 sequence is CASRGTGNTEAFF. The DNA for the CDR3 is TGTGCCAGCAGGGGGACAGGGAACACTGAAGCTTTCTTT.

This clonotype has just one count. The rearrangement links TRBV4-1 to TRBJ1-2; 7 nucleotides line up with TRBD1. Germline-derived CDR1 and CDR2 are MGHRA and YSYEKL. The V gene end was trimmed by 3 bases and the J gene end by 5 bases; junction bases not matched to a gene: 6. The CDR3 is made up of 14 amino acids. The DNA for the CDR3 is TGCGCCAGCAGCCAGACCGGACAGGTGTATGGCTACACCTTC. This codes for CASSQTGQVYGYTF.

This chain uses TRBV20-1 with TRBJ2-5; D uncertain. V was shortened by 0 bases and J by 1 base, with 12 bases between the two germline ends. This CDR3 spans 15 amino acids. Germline CDR1 reads DFQATT; CDR2 reads SNEGSKA (reference sequence). This chain's CDR3 is CSARDHVGTQETQYF. As DNA, the CDR3 is TGCAGTGCTAGAGATCATGTGGGAACCCAAGAGACCCAGTACTTC.

This rearrangement joins TRBV7-8 to TRBJ1-5; D ambiguous. Germline V gene lookup returns CDR1 SGHVS and CDR2 FQNEAQ. V lost 5 bases, J lost 6 bases, and 11 bases lay in between. The CDR3 length is 13 residues. In nucleotides, the CDR3 is TGTGCCAGCAGCGGGCCAGGAATTCAGCCCCAGCATTTT. It yields the protein CASSGPGIQPQHF.

The V gene is TRBV5-6, the J gene TRBJ1-4; 9 bases fit TRBD1. The germline V gene has CDR1 SGHDT and CDR2 YYEEEE. Trimming removed 1 base from V and 3 bases from J; junction bases left unmatched: 4. This CDR3 is 16 amino acids long. The CDR3 coding sequence is TGTGCCAGCAGCTTGAGACAGGGGGGAGCTAATGAAAAACTGTTTTTT. Its protein product is CASSLRQGGANEKLFF.